The 30 T cell receptor beta chains presented below share a single source sample, sequenced in a study of Ad26.COV2.S vaccination and SARS-CoV-2 variants. Here immunoSEQ multiplex PCR was the method, and the copy in TCRdb shows in-frame clones only, minus some. The data hold about 400,000 clones, with about 89% observed a single time. Treatment reported: roughly 20 received Ad26.COV2.S at low or high dose, single or two shots; about 5 received placebo; per-sample allocation not given. The samples were gathered on day 63 after the first injection of vaccine or placebo. The specimen comprised peripheral blood, sampled in a trial of Ad26.COV2.S vaccine versus placebo. The source of these receptors is a person between 18 and 60 years old who received the Ad26.COV2.S COVID-19 vaccine or a placebo.

The J gene is TRBJ1-5, the V gene TRBV12-2; TRBD1 reflects the table's D call only, with no check against the DNA. TRBV12-2 is noted as a pseudogene. The CDR3 consists of 18 residues. As DNA, the CDR3 is TGTGCAAGTCGCCCCCCGCGGGTCGGGACAGGGAAGAATCAGCCCCAGCATTTT. This encodes CASRPPRVGTGKNQPQHF.

The chain carries TRBV6-5 and TRBJ2-7; 8 bases match TRBD2. Germline-derived CDR1 and CDR2 are MNHEY and SVGAGI. The V gene end was trimmed by 6 bases and the J gene end by 0 bases; junction bases not matched to a gene: 7. The CDR3 sequence is 15 residues long. The CDR3 protein is CASREGSGSSYEQYF. For the CDR3, the DNA is TGTGCCAGCAGGGAGGGGAGCGGGAGCTCCTACGAGCAGTACTTC.

V usage is TRBV27 and J usage is TRBJ2-2; 7 bases map to TRBD1. Germline V gives CDR1 MNHEY, CDR2 SMNVEV (reference sequence). Unmatched junction bases numbered 11, after V lost 5 bases and J lost 5 bases. CDR3 length: 16 amino acids. The CDR3 DNA reads TGTGCCAGCAGTAACCCCAGGGGGTACGGGACCGGGGAGCTGTTTTTT. It codes for CASSNPRGYGTGELFF.

The chain carries TRBV5-5 and TRBJ1-5; a weak D match, TRBD1 (5 bases). The CDR3 covers 15 residues. The germline gives CDR1 SGHKS, CDR2 YYEKEE (reference sequence). With 4 bases removed from V and 2 bases from J, the gap between germline ends came to 13 bases. CDR3 bases: TGTGCCAGCAGCCCTGCGGGGGTCGGCAATCAGCCCCAGCATTTT. Translating it yields CASSPAGVGNQPQHF.

The rearrangement links TRBV18 to TRBJ1-4; D uncertain. There are 13 residues in the CDR3. V was pared by 4 bases and J by 8 bases, with 11 bases between. The germline gives CDR1 KGHSH, CDR2 LQKENI. The CDR3 DNA reads TGTGCCAGCTCACAGCGACAAGCGGAAAAACTGTTTTTT. It is translated as CASSQRQAEKLFF.

The CDR3 here is CASSPGRGGGNQPQHF. The CDR3 coding sequence is TGTGCCAGCAGCCCGGGGAGGGGAGGGGGAAATCAGCCCCAGCATTTT. This chain joins TRBV7-8 and TRBJ1-5, with a tentative D call TRBD1 (6 bases). The CDR3 loop spans 16 amino acids. The ends were cut back, 5 bases at V and 4 bases at J, with 18 bases in the middle. Germline V gives CDR1 SGHVS, CDR2 FQNEAQ.

V usage is TRBV28 and J usage is TRBJ2-7, with D possibly TRBD2 on 5 matching bases. From germline, CDR1 is MDHEN and CDR2 SYDVKM. The germline V and J ends were trimmed by 5 bases and 5 bases, with 22 bases remaining between them. CDR3 length equals 16 residues. CDR3 sequence reads: CASSPLVGVGGNEQYF. CDR3 coding DNA: TGTGCCAGCAGTCCGTTGGTGGGAGTTGGTGGGAACGAGCAGTACTTC.

The rearrangement links TRBV2 to TRBJ2-2, with D possibly matching TRBD2 (6 bases). The CDR3 length is 14 residues. V was cut by 4 bases and J by 5 bases, with 11 bases left in between. Germline lookup yields CDR1 SNHLY and CDR2 FYNNEI. As DNA, the CDR3 is TGTGCCAGCAGTGGGAGGGGTTTGACCGGGGAGCTGTTTTTT. This gives the protein CASSGRGLTGELFF.

CDR3 sequence reads: CATSGGSDTDTQYF. CDR3 sequence (DNA): TGTGCCACCAGTGGGGGCAGTGACACAGATACGCAGTATTTT. The chain employs TRBV24-1 and TRBJ2-3; D is perhaps TRBD1 (5 bases). The CDR3 has 14 amino acids. The germline gives CDR1 KGHDR, CDR2 SFDVKD. V was pared by 5 bases and J by 2 bases, with 10 bases between.

The chain employs TRBV19 and TRBJ2-3, with TRBD2 as a possible D gene (5 bases). CDR1 is LNHDA and CDR2 is SQIVND in the germline V gene (reference sequence). The CDR3 runs 15 residues. V lost 6 bases, J lost 1 base, and 14 bases lay in between. In nucleotides, the CDR3 is TGTGCCAGTAGAGAATCTAGCACCCGCACAGATACGCAGTATTTT. Protein product: CASRESSTRTDTQYF.

This chain connects TRBV14 to TRBJ2-1; 10 bases line up with TRBD2. The CDR3 totals 17 residues. Germline CDR1 and CDR2: SGHDN and FVKESK. With 2 bases clipped from V and 4 bases from J, the junction kept 8 bases outside the gene matches. The CDR3 spells CASSQMGGLAFYNEQFF. CDR3 DNA: TGTGCCAGCAGCCAAATGGGGGGACTAGCGTTTTACAATGAGCAGTTCTTC.

This chain joins TRBV10-2 and TRBJ2-2; D not certain. Looked up from germline, CDR1 is WSHSY and CDR2 is SAAADI. This CDR3 comprises 13 residues. Trimming cost V 4 bases and J 0 bases, with 3 bases left between them. CDR3 sequence reads: CASSVTNTGELFF. The CDR3 nucleotides read TGCGCCAGCAGTGTCACGAACACCGGGGAGCTGTTTTTT.

V gene TRBV4-3 combines with J gene TRBJ2-2; TRBD2 is a possible D gene (5 bases). Germline lookup yields CDR1 LGHNA and CDR2 YSLEER. V lost 2 bases and J lost 11, with 12 bases in between. The CDR3 extends over 13 amino acids. The CDR3 DNA follows: TGCGCCAGCAGCCAAATATACCGGGAAGAGCTGTTTTTT. Translating it yields CASSQIYREELFF.

V gene TRBV4-1 combines with J gene TRBJ2-1; 9 bases are shared with TRBD2. The germline gives CDR1 MGHRA, CDR2 YSYEKL. The J segment lost 5 bases and the V segment lost 0 bases, leaving 8 bases of the junction unmatched. The CDR3 has 17 amino acids. The CDR3 is CASSQDPEGLANNEQFF. For the CDR3, the DNA is TGCGCCAGCAGCCAAGATCCGGAGGGACTAGCCAACAATGAGCAGTTCTTC.

This clone was found once. CDR3 region: CASSEGPLYGYTF. DNA for the CDR3: TGTGCCAGCTCCGAAGGGCCCCTCTATGGCTACACCTTC. The rearrangement links TRBV18 to TRBJ1-2; D is unclear. CDR1 and CDR2 (germline): KGHSH, LQKENI. This CDR3 is built from 13 residues. V gave up 6 bases and J gave up 4 bases, with 12 bases separating them.

V usage is TRBV11-3 and J usage is TRBJ1-1, with D perhaps TRBD1 (5 bases). This CDR3 comprises 13 residues. The germline V gene has CDR1 SGHNT and CDR2 YENEEA. Trimming cost V 1 base and J 5 bases, with 8 bases left between them. The CDR3 region is CASSLAGVTEAFF. Written as DNA, the CDR3 is TGTGCCAGCAGCTTAGCGGGGGTGACTGAAGCTTTCTTT.

This rearrangement joins TRBV7-9 to TRBJ1-4; 10 bases align to TRBD1. The CDR3 sequence is 15 residues long. V trimming: 5 bases; J trimming: 7 bases; junction bases outside the gene matches: 7. The V gene's germline CDR1 is SEHNR and CDR2 FQNEAQ (reference sequence). The DNA for the CDR3 is TGTGCCAGCAGCCGTCACGGGACAGGGGTTGAAAAACTGTTTTTT. Its translation is CASSRHGTGVEKLFF.

The chain combines TRBV7-9 with TRBJ1-5; D might be TRBD1 (6 bases). The CDR3 runs 15 residues. V was trimmed by 6 bases and J by 4 bases, leaving 16 bases between them. Germline V lookup: CDR1 SEHNR, CDR2 FQNEAQ (reference sequence). The CDR3 DNA is TGTGCCAGCAGTTCCACAGGGTATGGGAATCAGCCCCAGCATTTT. This gives the protein CASSSTGYGNQPQHF.

V and J are TRBV2 and TRBJ2-3; no reliable D call. Germline CDR1 is SNHLY and CDR2 is FYNNEI. V dropped 5 bases and J dropped 4 bases, with 16 bases sitting between them. The CDR3 contains 15 residues. The CDR3 region has the DNA TGTGCCAGCAGTAGACCACCGTCAGGCCCAGATACGCAGTATTTT. Amino acids: CASSRPPSGPDTQYF.

The chain joins TRBV11-2 to TRBJ1-2, with no clear D. Trimming cost V 1 base and J 6 bases, with 9 bases left between them. Per the germline V gene, CDR1 is SGHAT and CDR2 is FQNNGV. The CDR3 covers 13 residues. CDR3 region: CASSLGQRDGYTF. The DNA of the CDR3 is TGTGCCAGCAGCTTAGGGCAAAGGGATGGCTACACCTTC.

This clone was counted once. This chain connects TRBV4-2 to TRBJ2-7; 11 bases are a match to TRBD2. V trimming: 0 bases; J trimming: 2 bases; junction bases outside the gene matches: 9. The length of the CDR3 is 18 residues. Germline values: CDR1 LGHNA, CDR2 YNFKEQ. The CDR3 sequence is CASSQDLVAGGPAYEQYF. The CDR3 coding sequence is TGTGCCAGCAGCCAAGATCTGGTAGCGGGAGGGCCTGCCTACGAGCAGTACTTC.

This chain uses TRBV7-2 with TRBJ2-5; 10 nucleotides line up with TRBD1. The CDR3 is 16 residues long. The germline V gene has CDR1 SGHTA and CDR2 FQGNSA. J lost 5 bases, V lost 2 bases, and 8 bases had no gene match. The CDR3 DNA reads TGTGCCAGCAGCTTAAGACAGGGGGCCTTACGGGAGACCCAGTACTTC. It codes for CASSLRQGALRETQYF.

V gene TRBV7-9 combines with J gene TRBJ2-5; TRBD2 matches at 9 bases. With V trimmed by 3 bases and J by 2 bases, 4 bases remained unmatched. This CDR3 spans 15 amino acids. Germline V gene data show CDR1 as SEHNR and CDR2 as FQNEAQ (reference sequence). The CDR3 loop reads CASSLASGNQETQYF. CDR3 DNA sequence: TGTGCCAGCAGCTTGGCTAGCGGGAATCAAGAGACCCAGTACTTC.

This chain connects TRBV5-5 to TRBJ1-2, with 7 positions matching TRBD1. Germline V gene lookup returns CDR1 SGHKS and CDR2 YYEKEE (reference sequence). CDR3 size: 11 residues. V shed 2 bases and J 14 bases; nucleotides not matched to a gene: 6. This CDR3 is CASSLTGAETF. The CDR3 nucleotides read TGTGCCAGCAGCTTAACAGGGGCGGAGACCTTC.

The V and J genes are TRBV10-3 and TRBJ2-7; D call uncertain. Trimming pared 4 bases from V and 0 bases from J, leaving 4 bases between. The CDR3 extends over 12 amino acids. Per the germline V gene, CDR1 is ENHRY and CDR2 is SYGVKD. The CDR3 spells CAISGNSYEQYF. DNA of the CDR3: TGTGCCATCAGTGGTAACTCCTACGAGCAGTACTTC.

This clone was picked up many times. The V and J genes are TRBV20-1 and TRBJ1-2; no clear D gene. The germline CDR1 and CDR2 sequences are DFQATT and SNEGSKA (reference sequence). V was trimmed by 3 bases and J by 0 bases, leaving 8 bases between them. The CDR3 covers 13 residues. The CDR3 DNA reads TGCAGTGCTAGTCCCATCGCTAACTATGGCTACACCTTC. Protein: CSASPIANYGYTF.

The chain carries TRBV19 and TRBJ1-2, with TRBD1 as a possible D gene (5 bases). Germline-derived CDR1 and CDR2 are LNHDA and SQIVND (reference sequence). This CDR3 region has 14 residues. V lost 3 bases, J lost 7 bases, and 15 bases lay in between. The CDR3 sequence is CASSIRGRWGGYTF. CDR3 nucleotides: TGTGCCAGTAGTATTCGGGGGAGGTGGGGTGGCTACACCTTC.

The chain links TRBV28 to TRBJ2-7; 10 positions match TRBD1. V was pared by 5 bases and J by 1 base, with 14 bases of the junction left unmatched. Germline CDR1 and CDR2: MDHEN and SYDVKM. This CDR3 region has 18 residues. As DNA, the CDR3 is TGTGCCAGCAGTCCACACCAGTTACTGGGACAGGGGTCCTACGAGCAGTACTTC. Translated: CASSPHQLLGQGSYEQYF.

Note on this clone: Other DNA sequences within the sample encode an identical CDR3. The genes are TRBV3-1 (or the pseudogene TRBV3-2) and TRBJ1-3, with D possibly being TRBD1 (5 bases). Trimming left V 1 base short and J 1 base short, with 8 bases between. The CDR3 has 15 amino acids. In germline, CDR1 is LGHDT, CDR2 YNNKEL (reference sequence). CDR3 region: CASSQGGGSGNTIYF. For the CDR3, the DNA is TGTGCCAGCAGCCAAGGTGGGGGATCTGGAAACACCATATATTTT.

This chain uses TRBV19 with TRBJ2-1; D not certain. CDR1 is LNHDA and CDR2 is SQIVND in the germline V gene (reference sequence). V was trimmed by 1 base and J by 12 bases, leaving 7 bases between them. This CDR3 region has 11 residues. The CDR3 sequence is CASSIGRLQFF. In nucleotides, the CDR3 is TGTGCCAGTAGTATAGGACGGTTGCAGTTCTTC. Filled out from reference TRBV19 and TRBJ2-1, the complete variable domain reads DGGITQSPKYLFRKEGQNVTLSCEQNLNHDAMYWYRQDPGQGLRLIYYSQIVNDFQKGDIAEGYSVSREKKESFPLTVTSAQKNPTAFYLCASSIGRLQFFGPGTRLTVL.